What follows is one T cell receptor (beta chain) and its context. Looked up from germline, CDR1 is LNHDA and CDR2 is SQIVND (reference sequence). The CDR3 covers 13 residues. V was cut by 5 bases and J by 6 bases, with 12 bases left in between. Profiling relied on immunoSEQ multiplex PCR, and the TCRdb table lists in-frame clones only, not all of them. The table has 160,000 or so clones, roughly 94% seen once; the top ten hold approximately 15%. The data belong to a study of control samples from healthy donors and cancer patients. This TCR was recovered from a man aged 55 to 70 with colorectal cancer. Sequencing was done on a sample of PBMCs. The chain carries TRBV19 and TRBJ2-3; D possibly corresponds to TRBD1 (5 bases). CDR3 bases: TGTGCCAGTAGTCTGCAACAGGCGGATACGCAGTATTTT. It codes for CASSLQQADTQYF.